This is a list of T cell receptor beta chains from one sample in a study of T cells in Graves' hyperthyroidism and ophthalmopathy. TCRdb ran MiXCR on the multiplex PCR reads and lists one entry per CDR3 protein. The sample has a few hundred thousand distinct CDR3 sequences; 14% to 15% are singletons. Material: blood. Receptors originate from a woman in her 30s with Graves' hyperthyroidism. Each CDR3 is given with its conserved first and last residue. The D gene is left open where the match is weak. Clone size, where shown, is once, few, many, or a class for clones that have expanded.

j_call: TRBJ2-1; clone_size: .; v_call: TRBV13; d_call: .; cdr3_aa: CASSLAQGYYNEQFF; cdr3_nt: TGTGCCAGCAGCTTAGCCCAGGGGTACTACAATGAGCAGTTCTTC
j_call: TRBJ1-2; clone_size: many; v_call: TRBV30; d_call: .; cdr3_aa: CAWRLGGTDGYTF; cdr3_nt: TGTGCCTGGAGGTTAGGGGGGACGGATGGCTACACCTTC
j_call: TRBJ2-4; clone_size: few; v_call: TRBV27; d_call: TRBD2; cdr3_aa: CASSLYPGLAGDLAKNIQYF; cdr3_nt: TGTGCCAGCAGTTTATACCCCGGACTAGCGGGGGATTTAGCCAAAAACATTCAGTACTTC
j_call: TRBJ2-5; clone_size: .; v_call: TRBV24-1; d_call: TRBD2; cdr3_aa: CATSDASLGGGETQYF; cdr3_nt: TGTGCCACCAGTGACGCCTCCCTCGGCGGGGGGGAGACCCAGTACTTC
j_call: TRBJ2-4; clone_size: many; v_call: TRBV7-9; d_call: .; cdr3_aa: CASSFRHGDIQYF; cdr3_nt: TGTGCCAGCAGCTTCAGACACGGGGACATTCAGTACTTC
j_call: TRBJ2-3; clone_size: many; v_call: TRBV27; d_call: .; cdr3_aa: CASQWEQGHSTDTQYF; cdr3_nt: TGTGCCAGTCAATGGGAACAGGGCCATAGCACAGATACGCAGTATTTT
j_call: TRBJ1-4; clone_size: many; v_call: TRBV5-1; d_call: .; cdr3_aa: CASSEGNGNEKLFF; cdr3_nt: TGCGCCAGCAGCGAGGGGAATGGTAATGAAAAACTGTTTTTT
j_call: TRBJ2-1; clone_size: .; v_call: TRBV5-1; d_call: .; cdr3_aa: CASSLWGRGYNEQFF; cdr3_nt: TGCGCCAGCAGCTTATGGGGACGGGGATACAATGAGCAGTTCTTC
j_call: TRBJ2-2; clone_size: many; v_call: TRBV7-2; d_call: TRBD2; cdr3_aa: CASSFRASGTGGELFF; cdr3_nt: TGTGCCAGCAGCTTCCGAGCTAGCGGGACCGGCGGGGAGCTGTTTTTT
j_call: TRBJ2-7; clone_size: many; v_call: TRBV3-1; d_call: TRBD2; cdr3_aa: CASSPGLGHYEQYF; cdr3_nt: TGTGCCAGCAGCCCAGGACTAGGACACTACGAGCAGTACTTC
j_call: TRBJ2-1; clone_size: many; v_call: TRBV20-1; d_call: TRBD2; cdr3_aa: CSARTTSGRGLGNEQFF; cdr3_nt: TGCAGTGCTAGAACGACTAGCGGGAGAGGCTTGGGCAATGAGCAGTTCTTC
j_call: TRBJ2-1; clone_size: few; v_call: TRBV6-5; d_call: TRBD2; cdr3_aa: CASSYILAGGPREQFF; cdr3_nt: TGTGCCAGCAGTTACATCCTAGCGGGAGGGCCAAGGGAGCAGTTCTTC